This passage covers 30 T cell receptor beta chains from one sample sequenced in a study of Ad26.COV2.S vaccination and SARS-CoV-2 variants. Method: immunoSEQ multiplex PCR; TCRdb's copy keeps in-frame clones and lacks some. Here the sample spans around 250,000 clones, more than 70% being singletons. The treatment here: approximately 18 received Ad26.COV2.S at low or high dose, single or two shots; several received placebo; per-sample allocation not given. Material that was analyzed had been drawn on day 63 after the first vaccine or placebo injection. The sequences come from peripheral blood, collected in a trial of Ad26.COV2.S vaccine versus placebo. The origin of the receptors is a person between 18 and 65 years old who received the Ad26.COV2.S COVID-19 vaccine or a placebo.

The chain employs TRBV6-5 and TRBJ2-5; D remains ambiguous. V lost 2 bases and J lost 2, with 6 bases in between. The CDR3 is 13 residues long. Per the germline V gene, CDR1 is MNHEY and CDR2 is SVGAGI. This chain's CDR3 is CASSYGRQETQYF. The CDR3 bases are TGTGCCAGCAGTTACGGCAGGCAAGAGACCCAGTACTTC.

The table lists this clone with a count of one. The chain has TRBV27 and TRBJ2-2; 9 bases agree with TRBD2. Losses at the gene ends were 5 bases for V and 5 bases for J; bases not matched to a gene: 9. CDR1 MNHEY and CDR2 SMNVEV come from the germline V gene (reference sequence). The CDR3 totals 16 residues. The CDR3 is CASSPSSGGGTGELFF. CDR3 nucleotide sequence: TGTGCCAGCAGTCCAAGTAGCGGGGGAGGTACCGGGGAGCTGTTTTTT.

This chain uses TRBV6-5 with TRBJ2-5; D perhaps matches TRBD1 (6 bases). Germline V lookup: CDR1 MNHEY, CDR2 SVGAGI. Trimming pared 8 bases from V and 1 base from J, leaving 17 bases between. The CDR3 consists of 15 residues. The CDR3 here is CASGRADRPQETQYF. The CDR3 DNA sequence: TGTGCCAGCGGAAGGGCAGACAGGCCCCAAGAGACCCAGTACTTC.

This sequence joins TRBV12-3 or TRBV12-4 and TRBJ2-1; unclear D gene. The length of the CDR3 is 12 residues. The V gene lost 3 bases and the J gene lost 11 bases, with 11 bases spanning the gap. CDR3 DNA: TGTGCCAGCAGTTTTCGTCGAACCCAGCAGTTCTTC. Its protein product is CASSFRRTQQFF.

The rearrangement links TRBV9 to TRBJ1-1; D remains ambiguous. V dropped 4 bases and J dropped 2 bases, with 9 bases sitting between them. Germline lookup yields CDR1 SGDLS and CDR2 YYNGEE. This CDR3 has 13 amino acids. DNA for the CDR3: TGTGCCAGCAGCCCCCGGGCCAACACTGAAGCTTTCTTT. It codes for CASSPRANTEAFF.

DNA for the CDR3: TGTGCCAGCAGCCTTAGCGGGGGGGTACAAGAGACCCAGTACTTC. Its translation is CASSLSGGVQETQYF. The chain couples TRBV6-5 to TRBJ2-5; 11 positions match TRBD2. Germline CDR1 reads MNHEY; CDR2 reads SVGAGI. The V segment lost 6 bases and the J segment 2 bases; nucleotides outside the gene matches: 5. The CDR3 runs 15 residues.

The chain links TRBV7-2 to TRBJ1-6; D ambiguous. V lost 2 bases to trimming and J lost 3 bases, with 14 bases between them. This CDR3 region has 17 residues. Germline assignment: CDR1 SGHTA and CDR2 FQGNSA. CDR3 coding DNA: TGTGCCAGCAGCTTATCACCGGGAGATAGCTATAATTCACCCCTCCACTTT. Translated, it gives CASSLSPGDSYNSPLHF.

This clone occurred many times. The chain carries TRBV4-1 and TRBJ2-7; D not resolved. This CDR3 is 14 amino acids long. Germline V gives CDR1 MGHRA, CDR2 YSYEKL. V was clipped by 0 bases and J by 2 bases, with 8 bases between them. In nucleotides, the CDR3 is TGCGCCAGCAGCCAAGAGTCGGTACCCTACGAGCAGTACTTC. Residues: CASSQESVPYEQYF.

In this sample, this clone turned up a few times. V usage is TRBV19 and J usage is TRBJ2-7, with D unclear. Germline loops: CDR1 LNHDA, CDR2 SQIVND (reference sequence). The CDR3 spans 13 residues. Trimming removed 5 bases from V and 2 bases from J, with 10 bases in between. CDR3 in amino acids: CASSLGGPYEQYF. The CDR3 coding sequence is TGTGCCAGTAGTCTCGGCGGACCCTACGAGCAGTACTTC.

In this sample, this clone turned up a few times. The chain uses TRBV19 and TRBJ1-5; D remains ambiguous. CDR1 and CDR2 (germline): LNHDA, SQIVND (reference sequence). The CDR3 consists of 14 residues. With 7 bases removed from V and 3 bases from J, the gap between germline ends came to 13 bases. CDR3 nucleotide sequence: TGTGCCAGTACCCCCGGCACCTTCAATCAGCCCCAGCATTTT. Translating gives CASTPGTFNQPQHF. The full variable domain, completed using reference TRBV19 and TRBJ1-5, is DGGITQSPKYLFRKEGQNVTLSCEQNLNHDAMYWYRQDPGQGLRLIYYSQIVNDFQKGDIAEGYSVSREKKESFPLTVTSAQKNPTAFYLCASTPGTFNQPQHFGDGTRLSIL.

This clone was counted only a few times. This chain links TRBV3-1 (or the pseudogene TRBV3-2) with TRBJ2-1, with TRBD2 matching over 9 bases. Trimming cost V 9 bases and J 4 bases; bases outside gene matches: 13. The germline V gene encodes CDR1 LGHDT and CDR2 YNNKEL (reference sequence). The CDR3 totals 16 residues. CDR3 in DNA: TGTGCCAGTTCACAGGTAGGAGCGGGAGGATACAATGAGCAGTTCTTC. Protein: CASSQVGAGGYNEQFF.

This chain uses TRBV2 with TRBJ2-3; a possible D gene is TRBD1 (5 bases). V was trimmed by 5 bases and J by 10 bases, leaving 10 bases between them. Germline lookup yields CDR1 SNHLY and CDR2 FYNNEI. The CDR3 consists of 11 residues. CDR3 amino acids: CASSQGGAQYF. As DNA, the CDR3 is TGTGCCAGCAGTCAGGGTGGAGCGCAGTATTTT.

This clone was detected a few times. The genes are TRBV6-5 and TRBJ1-6, with 10 bases lining up with TRBD1. With 6 bases clipped from V and 5 bases from J, the junction kept 4 bases outside the gene matches. The CDR3 contains 15 residues. Germline assignment: CDR1 MNHEY and CDR2 SVGAGI. The chain's CDR3 is CASSVTGGDNSPLHF. The CDR3 DNA reads as TGTGCCAGCAGCGTGACAGGGGGCGATAATTCACCCCTCCACTTT.

V and J are TRBV2 and TRBJ1-4, with D tentatively TRBD1 (6 bases). Trimming stripped 2 bases from V and 8 bases from J, with 18 bases between. This CDR3 region has 16 residues. Germline assignment: CDR1 SNHLY and CDR2 FYNNEI. The CDR3 loop is CASSEQHGGPWEKLFF. CDR3 nucleotides: TGTGCCAGCAGTGAACAGCACGGGGGGCCCTGGGAAAAACTGTTTTTT.

The chain recombines TRBV6-5 with TRBJ1-6; D might be TRBD1 (5 bases). Trimming stripped 5 bases from V and 10 bases from J, with 9 bases between. Germline CDR1 MNHEY, CDR2 SVGAGI. This CDR3 has 12 amino acids. As DNA, the CDR3 is TGTGCCAGCAGTAAGGGGTCGTCACCCCTCCACTTT. Amino acids: CASSKGSSPLHF.

This chain links TRBV7-9 with TRBJ1-1, with 9 bases lining up with TRBD1. Germline V gene sequence: CDR1 SEHNR, CDR2 FQNEAQ (reference sequence). The CDR3 runs 16 residues. With 5 bases clipped from V and 1 base from J, the junction kept 8 bases outside the gene matches. The DNA for the CDR3 is TGTGCCAGCAGCCCTCCCGGGACAGGGACGAACACTGAAGCTTTCTTT. Translated: CASSPPGTGTNTEAFF.

The rearrangement joins TRBV10-3 to TRBJ2-3, with D perhaps being TRBD1 or TRBD2 (5 bases each). This CDR3 region has 16 residues. V was trimmed by 2 bases and J by 4 bases, leaving 16 bases between them. Germline V gene lookup returns CDR1 ENHRY and CDR2 SYGVKD. The DNA of the CDR3 is TGTGCCATCAGTGAGGCCACGGGGACGGGCCCAGATACGCAGTATTTT. This sequence encodes CAISEATGTGPDTQYF.

The rearrangement joins TRBV5-1 to TRBJ1-3; TRBD1 matches 10 bases. The CDR3 loop spans 16 amino acids. CDR1 and CDR2 (germline): SGHRS, YFSETQ. The ends lost 2 bases at V and 4 bases at J; junction bases unmatched: 6. Here the CDR3 reads CASSLPGQGSGNTIYF. DNA of the CDR3: TGCGCCAGCAGCTTACCGGGACAGGGGTCCGGAAACACCATATATTTT.

The chain carries TRBV7-9 and TRBJ2-7; the D gene is possibly TRBD1 (5 bases). The length of the CDR3 is 14 residues. The germline V gene has CDR1 SEHNR and CDR2 FQNEAQ (reference sequence). V dropped 4 bases and J dropped 2 bases, with 12 bases sitting between them. The CDR3: CASSWGDTAYEQYF. The CDR3 coding sequence is TGTGCCAGCAGCTGGGGCGACACAGCCTACGAGCAGTACTTC.

This chain connects TRBV5-6 to TRBJ2-7; no definite D call. This CDR3 contains 13 residues. The V end was cut by 4 bases, the J end by 6 bases, with 14 bases between. Germline CDR1 SGHDT, CDR2 YYEEEE. The CDR3 loop reads CASSPVLGAEQYF. For the CDR3, the DNA is TGTGCCAGCAGCCCGGTGTTGGGTGCCGAGCAGTACTTC.

The genes are TRBV29-1 and TRBJ1-1; tentatively, D is TRBD1 (5 bases). Trimming shortened V by 4 bases and J by 3 bases, and 15 bases separated the two germline ends. Germline values: CDR1 SQVTM, CDR2 ANQGSEA. This CDR3 is built from 14 residues. The CDR3 is CSVGAGVGDTEAFF. The CDR3 DNA reads TGCAGCGTTGGGGCGGGGGTTGGGGACACTGAAGCTTTCTTT.

This chain joins TRBV6-5 and TRBJ2-3; TRBD1 or TRBD2 may be the D gene (5 bases each). Trimming left V 2 bases short and J 5 bases short, with 17 bases between. Germline V gives CDR1 MNHEY, CDR2 SVGAGI. The CDR3 is 16 amino acids. CDR3 DNA sequence: TGTGCCAGCAGTTACGCCATGGGGGTAGGTGGAGATACGCAGTATTTT. It codes for CASSYAMGVGGDTQYF.

The rearrangement joins TRBV9 to TRBJ2-1; TRBD1 is a possible D gene (6 bases). Per the germline V gene, CDR1 is SGDLS and CDR2 is YYNGEE. This CDR3 has 17 amino acids. Deletions cut 2 bases from V and 4 bases from J, with 19 bases between. CDR3 loop: CASSVGTSTPKYNEQFF. CDR3 nucleotides: TGTGCCAGCAGCGTCGGGACATCCACTCCAAAATACAATGAGCAGTTCTTC.

The rearrangement joins TRBV12-3 or TRBV12-4 to TRBJ2-5; TRBD2 matches 8 bases. The CDR3 is 13 amino acids. J lost 8 bases, V lost 6 bases, and 8 bases had no gene match. The CDR3 region is CASSSSGGLTQYF. CDR3 DNA sequence: TGTGCCAGCAGCTCGAGCGGGGGACTAACCCAGTACTTC.

CDR3 in DNA: TGTGCCAGCAGTCAATGGACAGGGGGAATTGAAAAACTGTTTTTT. This translates into CASSQWTGGIEKLFF. V usage is TRBV6-5 and J usage is TRBJ1-4; 10 bases are a match to TRBD1. V lost 5 bases and J lost 7; bases outside the gene matches: 7. The CDR3 spans 15 residues. From germline, CDR1 is MNHEY and CDR2 SVGAGI.

The rearrangement joins TRBV7-2 to TRBJ1-1, with 7 bases lining up with TRBD1. Trimming removed 5 bases from V and 1 base from J; junction bases left unmatched: 7. CDR1 SGHTA and CDR2 FQGNSA come from the germline V gene. The CDR3 loop spans 15 amino acids. CDR3 bases: TGTGCCAGCAGCCCCAGGACAGGTTGGAACACTGAAGCTTTCTTT. This translates into CASSPRTGWNTEAFF.

The chain employs TRBV15 and TRBJ1-5; 8 positions match TRBD1. The CDR3 totals 16 residues. The junction had 9 bases not matched to a gene; V was cut back by 2 bases and J by 6 bases. Germline values: CDR1 LNHNV, CDR2 YYDKDF (reference sequence). CDR3 in DNA: TGTGCCACCAGCAGACGGACAGGGAACCCCGGTCAGCCCCAGCATTTT. Translating it yields CATSRRTGNPGQPQHF.

The chain couples TRBV4-1 to TRBJ1-4; 9 nucleotides match TRBD1. V trimming: 1 base; J trimming: 7 bases; junction bases outside the gene matches: 7. CDR3 size: 16 residues. CDR1 and CDR2 from the germline V gene are MGHRA and YSYEKL. The CDR3 here is CASSQGPGQGPEKLFF. The CDR3, as DNA: TGCGCCAGCAGCCAAGGACCGGGACAGGGTCCTGAAAAACTGTTTTTT.

The V call is TRBV9, the J call TRBJ1-4; 8 nucleotides agree with TRBD1. The CDR3 contains 18 residues. CDR1 and CDR2 (germline): SGDLS, YYNGEE. Trimming cost V 4 bases and J 7 bases; bases outside gene matches: 18. The CDR3 is CASSPRTGSGLVSEKLFF. The DNA for the CDR3 is TGTGCCAGCAGCCCTCGGACAGGGTCGGGTCTTGTGAGTGAAAAACTGTTTTTT.

The chain uses TRBV18 and TRBJ1-4; D remains ambiguous. The CDR3 loop spans 14 amino acids. Trimming took off 2 bases at V and 4 bases at J, with 8 bases between the two ends. The germline CDR1 and CDR2 sequences are KGHSH and LQKENI. CDR3 protein: CASSPRFGNEKLFF. In nucleotides, the CDR3 is TGTGCCAGCTCACCAAGATTCGGTAATGAAAAACTGTTTTTT.